This entry concerns a single TCR beta chain. Clones were read by immunoSEQ multiplex PCR, and TCRdb kept only the in-frame ones, dropping some. Of about 98,000 clones listed, about 88% are singletons. The data stem from a study of cytomegalovirus exposure and HLA in healthy donors. V was cut by 7 bases and J by 2 bases, with 9 bases left in between. The germline V gene has CDR1 MNHNY and CDR2 SVGAGI (reference sequence). The CDR3 is 13 residues long. A roughly 120-subject validation cohort, separate from the roughly 680-subject first cohort, supplied the donors. This sequence joins TRBV6-6 and TRBJ1-5; D gene uncertain. This receptor was taken from a man aged 18 to 30 in good health and CMV-seropositive. Sequencing was done on a sample of PBMCs. The CDR3 nucleotides read TGTGCCAGCAAGGGAGAGGGCAATCAGCCCCAGCATTTT. Its translation is CASKGEGNQPQHF.